These T cell receptor beta chains were read from a single sample in a study of Graves' ophthalmopathy and Graves' hyperthyroidism. Via MiXCR, TCRdb re-called the multiplex PCR reads, giving one row per CDR3 protein. The sample gives a few hundred thousand distinct CDR3 sequences, roughly 15% of which show up once; approximately 13% is in the top ten. The sample was peripheral blood. Source of these receptors: an adult man with Graves' ophthalmopathy. CDR3s include the opening cysteine and the closing phenylalanine or tryptophan. Each record gives: J gene, D gene, clone size, V gene, CDR3 protein, CDR3 DNA. The D gene is left open where the match is weak. Clone size is given for some rows only: seen once, a few or many times, or a class if the clone is expanded.

>TRBJ1-1|.|many|TRBV12-3/TRBV12-4
CASSLRAPETEAFF
TGTGCCAGCAGTTTAAGGGCCCCGGAGACTGAAGCTTTCTTT
>TRBJ1-1|.|many|TRBV28
CASSFKGFAEAFF
TGTGCCAGCAGTTTTAAGGGGTTCGCTGAAGCTTTCTTT
>TRBJ2-7|.|many|TRBV30
CAWSAGTRAFHEQYF
TGTGCCTGGAGTGCCGGGACCAGGGCTTTCCACGAGCAGTACTTC
>TRBJ1-1|.|many|TRBV12-3/TRBV12-4
CASSLGRRGTEAFF
TGTGCCAGCAGTTTGGGACGACGTGGGACTGAAGCTTTCTTT
>TRBJ2-5|TRBD2|many|TRBV6-1
CASSEGTSGSQTQYF
TGTGCCAGCAGTGAAGGAACTAGCGGGAGTCAGACCCAGTACTTC
>TRBJ1-1|.|many|TRBV12-3/TRBV12-4
CASSFAGWNTEAFF
TGTGCCAGCAGTTTTGCAGGTTGGAACACTGAAGCTTTCTTT
>TRBJ2-5|.|many|TRBV7-8
CASSLVGRGQETQYF
TGTGCCAGCAGCTTAGTTGGAAGGGGGCAAGAGACCCAGTACTTC
>TRBJ2-7|TRBD1|once|TRBV2
CASITGTGAYEQYF
TGTGCCAGCATTACCGGGACAGGGGCCTACGAGCAGTACTTC
>TRBJ1-1|TRBD1|many|TRBV6-2/TRBV6-3
CASSHYRDRNTEAFF
TGTGCCAGCAGCCACTACCGGGACAGAAACACTGAAGCTTTCTTT
>TRBJ1-5|TRBD1|many|TRBV6-5
CASSSGRTGGQPQHF
TGTGCCAGCAGTTCAGGACGGACAGGAGGTCAGCCCCAGCATTTT
>TRBJ1-1|.|many|TRBV5-1
CASSLLDRTEAFF
TGCGCCAGCAGCTTGTTAGACCGGACTGAAGCTTTCTTT
>TRBJ2-7|TRBD1|many|TRBV12-3/TRBV12-4
CASRTQGAGDEQYF
TGTGCCAGCAGAACTCAGGGGGCTGGGGACGAGCAGTACTTC
>TRBJ1-2|.|.|TRBV7-3
CASSLYPGTRDGYTF
TGTGCCAGCAGCTTATACCCCGGGACGCGGGATGGCTACACCTTC
>TRBJ2-7|TRBD1|many|TRBV11-2
CASSPDRGYEQYF
TGCGCCAGCAGCCCCGACAGGGGCTACGAGCAGTACTTC
>TRBJ2-7|TRBD2|many|TRBV24-1
CATRERAGEVHEQYF
TGTGCCACCAGGGAGCGTGCGGGGGAGGTCCACGAGCAGTACTTC
>TRBJ2-6|TRBD1|.|TRBV7-3
CARPTGDTSSGANVLTF
TGTGCCAGGCCCACAGGGGACACGTCCTCTGGGGCCAACGTCCTGACTTTC
>TRBJ2-7|TRBD2|many|TRBV30
CAWSEGLAGGYEQYF
TGTGCCTGGAGTGAAGGACTAGCGGGAGGCTACGAGCAGTACTTC
>TRBJ1-1|TRBD1|many|TRBV10-3
CAIAGQANTEAFF
TGTGCCATCGCGGGACAGGCAAACACTGAAGCTTTCTTT
>TRBJ2-2|.|many|TRBV20-1
CSARAPAGTGELFF
TGCAGTGCTAGAGCACCCGCGGGCACCGGGGAGCTGTTTTTT
>TRBJ1-5|.|many|TRBV6-1
CASSEFLIGGNQPQHF
TGTGCCAGCAGTGAATTTCTAATTGGGGGCAATCAGCCCCAGCATTTT
>TRBJ1-2|.|.|TRBV12-3/TRBV12-4
CASRNGGLGNGYTF
TGTGCCAGCAGAAATGGGGGACTTGGCAATGGCTACACCTTC
>TRBJ2-7|.|.|TRBV12-3/TRBV12-4
CASRRDGSYEQYF
TGTGCCAGCAGGAGGGACGGTTCCTACGAGCAGTACTTC
>TRBJ1-2|TRBD1|many|TRBV28
CASSFWDSPSSYGYTF
TGTGCCAGCAGTTTTTGGGACAGTCCGTCTTCATATGGCTACACCTTC
>TRBJ1-5|.|many|TRBV6-4
CAIWGQGWQPQHF
TGTGCCATCTGGGGTCAGGGATGGCAGCCCCAGCATTTT
>TRBJ2-7|.|many|TRBV20-1
CSARDPGRTAAYEQYF
TGCAGTGCTAGAGATCCGGGCAGGACAGCAGCCTACGAGCAGTACTTC
>TRBJ1-2|.|.|TRBV6-5
CASSSMVGGYGYTF
TGTGCCAGCAGTTCCATGGTAGGCGGGTATGGCTACACCTTC
>TRBJ2-5|.|many|TRBV28
CASSFTRAMETQYF
TGTGCCAGCAGTTTCACCAGGGCCATGGAGACCCAGTACTTC
>TRBJ1-1|.|many|TRBV15
CATSRDYGEAFF
TGTGCCACCAGCAGAGATTACGGGGAAGCTTTCTTT
>TRBJ2-2|TRBD2|.|TRBV4-1
CASSQGLARRMAGELFF
TGCGCCAGCAGCCAAGGACTAGCCCGGAGGATGGCCGGGGAGCTGTTTTTT
>TRBJ2-5|TRBD2|few|TRBV20-1
CSARKTGTSIETQYF
TGCAGTGCTAGAAAGACCGGGACTAGCATTGAGACCCAGTACTTC
>TRBJ2-7|.|many|TRBV12-3/TRBV12-4
CASSLGQEGTYEQYF
TGTGCCAGCAGTTTGGGGCAGGAAGGTACCTACGAGCAGTACTTC
>TRBJ1-5|.|.|TRBV18
CASSTDKNQPQHF
TGTGCCAGCTCAACTGACAAGAATCAGCCCCAGCATTTT
>TRBJ1-1|.|many|TRBV6-1
CASMRNTEAFF
TGTGCCAGCATGAGGAACACTGAAGCTTTCTTT
>TRBJ2-7|.|many|TRBV7-9
CASSLEDYGQYF
TGTGCCAGCAGCTTGGAGGACTACGGGCAGTACTTC
>TRBJ1-2|TRBD1|many|TRBV7-8
CASSLSGGTDTF
TGTGCCAGCAGCTTAAGTGGCGGGACAGACACCTTC
>TRBJ1-3|.|many|TRBV12-3/TRBV12-4
CASSRTGSLYF
TGTGCCAGCAGTCGAACAGGGTCCCTATATTTT
>TRBJ2-5|.|many|TRBV6-1
CASSAGTRGKGGETQYF
TGTGCCAGCAGCGCGGGTACCAGGGGCAAAGGAGGAGAGACCCAGTACTTC
>TRBJ2-5|.|many|TRBV6-5
CASSSLSGDETQYF
TGTGCCAGCAGCTCCTTGAGCGGCGATGAGACCCAGTACTTC
>TRBJ1-2|TRBD1|.|TRBV7-9
CASEGQGYGYTF
TGTGCCAGTGAGGGACAGGGCTATGGCTACACCTTC
>TRBJ1-1|.|many|TRBV2
CASTRNSGAGNTEAFF
TGTGCCAGCACCCGAAACTCAGGGGCAGGGAACACTGAAGCTTTCTTT
>TRBJ2-5|.|many|TRBV24-1
CATSDRGRETQYF
TGTGCCACCAGTGACCGGGGCCGGGAGACCCAGTACTTC
>TRBJ1-3|.|many|TRBV30
CAWSPLHRDTGNTIYF
TGTGCCTGGAGCCCACTCCACAGGGACACTGGAAACACCATATATTTT
>TRBJ1-1|.|.|TRBV20-1
CSSFGPGTEAFF
TGCAGTTCCTTTGGACCAGGCACTGAAGCTTTCTTT
>TRBJ1-6|.|many|TRBV10-2
CASSEPFWTGGNSPLHF
TGCGCCAGCAGTGAGCCTTTCTGGACCGGCGGGAATTCACCCCTCCACTTT
>TRBJ2-7|.|.|TRBV28
CASSSPGGRDEQYF
TGTGCCAGCAGTTCTCCGGGGGGCCGAGACGAGCAGTACTTC
>TRBJ1-6|.|.|TRBV12-3/TRBV12-4
CASTKGGTVNSPLHF
TGTGCCAGCACCAAGGGAGGGACGGTTAATTCACCCCTCCACTTT
>TRBJ1-5|.|many|TRBV27
CASSHRAESNQPQHF
TGTGCCAGCAGCCACAGGGCAGAAAGCAATCAGCCCCAGCATTTT
>TRBJ2-7|.|many|TRBV28
CASSLDARGPTYEQYF
TGTGCCAGCAGTTTAGACGCGCGGGGGCCCACCTACGAGCAGTACTTC
>TRBJ2-7|.|many|TRBV6-1
CASSPPGSGDYEQYF
TGTGCCAGCAGCCCCCCGGGTAGCGGTGACTACGAGCAGTACTTC
>TRBJ2-7|.|many|TRBV13
CASSLVGPYEQYF
TGTGCCAGCAGCTTAGTAGGGCCATACGAGCAGTACTTC